These 21 T cell receptor beta chains came from one sample sequenced in a study of T cell clones after liver transplantation. The protocol was immunoSEQ multiplex PCR, while the TCRdb copy is restricted to in-frame clones and leaves out a portion. Among tens of thousands of clones listed, over 60% were seen once. This specimen was CD4+ T cells from blood, taken at the 22-month timepoint. Source of these receptors: a human patient who received a liver transplant. Some of these T cells may belong to the graft donor.

V is TRBV19 and J is TRBJ2-7; D perhaps matches TRBD2 (6 bases). In germline, CDR1 is LNHDA, CDR2 SQIVND (reference sequence). The CDR3 is 15 amino acids. Trimming removed 3 bases from V and 5 bases from J, with 17 bases in between. Here the CDR3 reads CASSMGTGRRDEQYF. CDR3 sequence (DNA): TGTGCCAGTAGTATGGGGACGGGACGGAGGGACGAGCAGTACTTC.

V usage is TRBV6-4 and J usage is TRBJ1-1, with 7 bases identical to TRBD1. V shed 3 bases and J 2 bases; nucleotides not matched to a gene: 3. CDR3 length: 14 amino acids. Per germline, CDR1 MRHNA and CDR2 SNTAGT. CDR3 amino acids: CASSERQGNTEAFF. CDR3 DNA: TGTGCCAGCAGTGAAAGACAGGGTAACACTGAAGCTTTCTTT.

The V and J genes are TRBV18 and TRBJ1-4, with D unresolved. Germline CDR1 is KGHSH and CDR2 is LQKENI. Trimming shortened V by 4 bases and J by 4 bases, and 10 bases separated the two germline ends. The CDR3 contains 14 residues. CDR3 region: CASSLRRDNEKLFF. CDR3 coding DNA: TGTGCCAGCTCACTTAGAAGGGATAATGAAAAACTGTTTTTT.

This chain joins TRBV5-6 and TRBJ2-2; D possibly matches TRBD1 or TRBD2 (5 bases each). The CDR3 totals 14 residues. The germline V and J ends were trimmed by 4 bases and 3 bases, with 10 bases remaining between them. Germline CDR1 SGHDT, CDR2 YYEEEE. The CDR3 DNA reads as TGTGCCAGCAGCCCGGGACGATACACCGGGGAGCTGTTTTTT. This encodes CASSPGRYTGELFF.

A single count supports this clone. The CDR3 nucleotides read TGTGCCAGCAGAATTGGGGCAGGGTCACAAGAGACCCAGTACTTC. Protein: CASRIGAGSQETQYF. The rearrangement uses TRBV7-3 and TRBJ2-5, with a tentative D call TRBD1 (5 bases). Germline values: CDR1 SGHTA, CDR2 FQGTGA. The CDR3 is 15 residues long. V lost 6 bases to trimming and J lost 2 bases, with 16 bases between them.

The chain uses TRBV6-5 and TRBJ2-7; possibly TRBD1 or TRBD2 for D (5 bases each). This CDR3 is 14 amino acids long. V lost 7 bases, J lost 2 bases, and 15 bases lay in between. From germline, CDR1 is MNHEY and CDR2 SVGAGI. DNA for the CDR3: TGTGCCAGCACCTCCGGGACGGGAACCTACGAGCAGTACTTC. It yields the protein CASTSGTGTYEQYF.

A few counts support this clone. The V gene is TRBV6-5, the J gene TRBJ1-2, with 9 positions matching TRBD1. The germline CDR1 and CDR2 sequences are MNHEY and SVGAGI. V dropped 6 bases and J dropped 8; count of bases not matched to a gene: 13. The CDR3 totals 15 residues. This CDR3 reads CASSAKITGGWGYTF. The CDR3 coding sequence is TGTGCCAGCAGCGCCAAGATCACAGGGGGCTGGGGCTACACCTTC.

This clone turned up a few times. The chain is built from TRBV6-1 and TRBJ1-3; D not certain. The V and J ends lost 3 bases and 2 bases respectively, with 8 bases between them. From germline, CDR1 is MNHNS and CDR2 SASEGT. The CDR3 length is 14 residues. Written as DNA, the CDR3 is TGTGCCAGCAGTGAGGGGATGGCTGGAAACACCATATATTTT. It encodes CASSEGMAGNTIYF.

The chain is built from TRBV30 and TRBJ1-2; weak D call: TRBD1 (5 bases). V was shortened by 1 base and J by 0 bases, with 15 bases between the two germline ends. The germline V gene has CDR1 GTSNPN and CDR2 SVGIG (reference sequence). The CDR3 extends over 16 amino acids. The CDR3 sequence is CAWSERTGTTNYGYTF. CDR3 coding DNA: TGTGCCTGGAGTGAAAGAACAGGAACGACTAACTATGGCTACACCTTC.

CDR3 sequence: CASTGGPNQPQHF. The DNA for the CDR3 is TGTGCCAGCACGGGGGGTCCCAATCAGCCCCAGCATTTT. This chain links TRBV2 with TRBJ1-5; the D gene is possibly TRBD1 (5 bases). This CDR3 comprises 13 residues. In germline, CDR1 is SNHLY, CDR2 FYNNEI. Trimming left V 7 bases short and J 3 bases short, with 10 bases between.

The chain has TRBV11-3 and TRBJ1-3, with D possibly being TRBD1 (5 bases). CDR3 size: 17 residues. Trimming pared 2 bases from V and 4 bases from J, leaving 18 bases between. Germline V gives CDR1 SGHNT, CDR2 YENEEA. CDR3 in amino acids: CASSLSGTEGGGNTIYF. DNA for the CDR3: TGTGCCAGCAGCTTATCCGGGACCGAAGGTGGCGGAAACACCATATATTTT.

The chain couples TRBV5-1 to TRBJ2-7; D possibly corresponds to TRBD2 (6 bases). The V end lost 4 bases, the J end lost 4 bases, and 18 bases lay between the germline ends. There are 15 residues in the CDR3. Germline V gene data show CDR1 as SGHRS and CDR2 as YFSETQ. This chain's CDR3 is CASSLGPGEVYEQYF. Here the CDR3 DNA reads TGCGCCAGCAGCCTAGGGCCCGGGGAGGTATACGAGCAGTACTTC.

This clone was seen just once. V and J are TRBV6-5 and TRBJ2-3; no firm D call. Trimming shortened V by 2 bases and J by 14 bases, and 11 bases separated the two germline ends. The CDR3 has 11 amino acids. The germline CDR1 and CDR2 sequences are MNHEY and SVGAGI. The CDR3 is CASSYERLWYF. The CDR3 nucleotides are TGTGCCAGCAGTTACGAACGTCTATGGTATTTT.

This sequence joins TRBV7-2 and TRBJ2-1; unclear D gene. Germline V gene lookup returns CDR1 SGHTA and CDR2 FQGNSA. V shed 3 bases and J shed 6 bases, with 9 bases lying between them. The CDR3 has 13 residues. The CDR3 DNA is TGTGCCAGCAGCTTTTACATGGGCAATGAGCAGTTCTTC. Translating it yields CASSFYMGNEQFF. Together with reference TRBV7-2 and TRBJ2-1, the CDR3 gives the full variable domain: GAGVSQSPSNKVTEKGKDVELRCDPISGHTALYWYRQSLGQGLEFLIYFQGNSAPDKSGLPSDRFSAERTGGSVSTLTIQRTQQEDSAVYLCASSFYMGNEQFFGPGTRLTVL.

The chain uses TRBV30 and TRBJ2-5; maybe TRBD1 (5 bases). Germline V lookup: CDR1 GTSNPN, CDR2 SVGIG (reference sequence). The CDR3 covers 13 residues. Deletions cut 0 bases from V and 4 bases from J, with 9 bases between. This CDR3 is CAWSVQAGETQYF. The DNA of the CDR3 is TGTGCCTGGAGTGTACAGGCCGGAGAGACCCAGTACTTC.

Only one count was recorded for this clone. The gene calls are TRBV21-1 and TRBJ1-6; TRBD1, the table's D call, lacks a check against the DNA. TRBV21-1 is annotated as a pseudogene. The CDR3 consists of 16 residues. CDR3 DNA: TGTGCCAGCAGCGACTCGGGACACCCTAGGGATTCACCCCTCCACTTT. Protein: CASSDSGHPRDSPLHF.

This chain connects TRBV25-1 to TRBJ1-2; D is unresolved. The CDR3 has 13 residues. Trimming took 6 bases from V and 3 from J, leaving 11 bases between them. Germline V gene lookup returns CDR1 MGHDK and CDR2 SYGVNS. The CDR3 loop reads CASRRGTDYGYTF. CDR3 DNA: TGTGCCAGCAGGCGGGGTACTGACTATGGCTACACCTTC.

This clone has only one observation. The rearrangement joins TRBV6-6 to TRBJ1-5; D is unclear. V was cut by 0 bases and J by 3 bases, with 9 bases left in between. In germline, CDR1 is MNHNY, CDR2 SVGAGI (reference sequence). The CDR3 consists of 15 residues. The chain's CDR3 is CASSYSAQINQPQHF. In nucleotides, the CDR3 is TGTGCCAGCAGTTACTCGGCACAGATCAATCAGCCCCAGCATTTT.

This clone was recorded once. This rearrangement joins TRBV5-6 to TRBJ2-3; 9 bases agree with TRBD2. J gave up 4 bases and V 4 bases, and 4 bases lay outside the gene matches. This CDR3 contains 14 residues. Germline-derived CDR1 and CDR2 are SGHDT and YYEEEE. The CDR3 sequence: CASSGSGGSDTQYF. CDR3 bases: TGTGCCAGCAGCGGTAGCGGGGGTTCAGATACGCAGTATTTT.

This chain links TRBV2 with TRBJ1-4; D call uncertain. The CDR3 has 15 residues. The germline V gene encodes CDR1 SNHLY and CDR2 FYNNEI. The ends were cut back, 3 bases at V and 7 bases at J, with 15 bases in the middle. CDR3 in DNA: TGTGCCAGCAGTGAGGTGGCTTTTGGAGGTGAAAAACTGTTTTTT. The encoded protein is CASSEVAFGGEKLFF.

The chain is built from TRBV7-2 and TRBJ2-2; D is possibly TRBD2 (5 bases). Germline V gene sequence: CDR1 SGHTA, CDR2 FQGNSA. Trimming shortened V by 3 bases and J by 8 bases, and 10 bases separated the two germline ends. The CDR3 is 13 residues long. CDR3 DNA: TGTGCCAGCAGCTTTACTAGGGTGGGGGAGCTGTTTTTT. Protein product: CASSFTRVGELFF.